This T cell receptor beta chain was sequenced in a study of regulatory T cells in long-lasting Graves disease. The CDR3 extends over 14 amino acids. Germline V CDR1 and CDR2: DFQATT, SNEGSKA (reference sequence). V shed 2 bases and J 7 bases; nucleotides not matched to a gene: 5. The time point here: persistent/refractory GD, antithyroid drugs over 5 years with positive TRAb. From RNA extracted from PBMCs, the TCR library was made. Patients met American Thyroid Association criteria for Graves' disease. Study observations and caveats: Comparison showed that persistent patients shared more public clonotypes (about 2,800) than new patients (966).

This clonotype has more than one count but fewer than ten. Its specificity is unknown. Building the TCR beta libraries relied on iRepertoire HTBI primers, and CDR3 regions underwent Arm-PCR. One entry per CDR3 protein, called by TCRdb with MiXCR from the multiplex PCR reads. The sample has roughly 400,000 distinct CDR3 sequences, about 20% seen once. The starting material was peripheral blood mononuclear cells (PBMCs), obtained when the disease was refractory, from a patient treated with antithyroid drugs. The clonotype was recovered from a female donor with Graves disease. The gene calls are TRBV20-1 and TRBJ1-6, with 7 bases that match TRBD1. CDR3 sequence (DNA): TGCAGTGCTAGAACCGCGACAGGGAATTCACCCCTCCACTTT. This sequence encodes CSARTATGNSPLHF.